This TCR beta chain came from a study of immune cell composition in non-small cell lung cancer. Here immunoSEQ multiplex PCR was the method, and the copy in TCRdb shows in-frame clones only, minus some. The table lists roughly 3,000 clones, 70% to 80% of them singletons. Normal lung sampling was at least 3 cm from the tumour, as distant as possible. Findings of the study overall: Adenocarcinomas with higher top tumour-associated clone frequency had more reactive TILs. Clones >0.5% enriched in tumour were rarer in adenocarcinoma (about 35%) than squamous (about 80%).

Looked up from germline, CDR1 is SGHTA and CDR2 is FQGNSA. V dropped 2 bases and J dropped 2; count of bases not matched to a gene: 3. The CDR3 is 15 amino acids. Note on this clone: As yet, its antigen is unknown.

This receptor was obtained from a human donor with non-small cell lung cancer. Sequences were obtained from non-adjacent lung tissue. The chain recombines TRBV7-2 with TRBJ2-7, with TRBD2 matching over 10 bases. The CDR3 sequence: CASSLKREGPYEQYF. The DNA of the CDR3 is TGTGCCAGCAGCTTAAAGCGGGAGGGCCCCTACGAGCAGTACTTC.